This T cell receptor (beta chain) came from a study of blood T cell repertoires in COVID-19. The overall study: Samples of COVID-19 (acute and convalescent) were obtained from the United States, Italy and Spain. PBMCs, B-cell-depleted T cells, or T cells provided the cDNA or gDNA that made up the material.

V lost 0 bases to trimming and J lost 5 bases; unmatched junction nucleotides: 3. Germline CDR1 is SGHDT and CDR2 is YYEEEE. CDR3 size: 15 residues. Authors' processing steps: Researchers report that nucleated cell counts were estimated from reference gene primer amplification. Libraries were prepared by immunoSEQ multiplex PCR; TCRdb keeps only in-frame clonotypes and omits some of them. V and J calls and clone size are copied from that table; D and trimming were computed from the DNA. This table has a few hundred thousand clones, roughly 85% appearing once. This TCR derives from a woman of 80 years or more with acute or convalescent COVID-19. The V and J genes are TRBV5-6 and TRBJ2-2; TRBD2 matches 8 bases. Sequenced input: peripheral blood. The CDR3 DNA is TGTGCCAGCAGCTTGGTGACTAGCGCGACCGGGGAGCTGTTTTTT. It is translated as CASSLVTSATGELFF.